This entry lists 29 T cell receptor beta chains sequenced from one sample in a study of cytomegalovirus exposure and HLA in healthy donors (dated by TCRdb to 2017 to 2019). Libraries were made using the immunoSEQ multiplex PCR assay. A mixture of 60 forward primers for TCR Vbeta segments and 13 reverse primers for TCR Jbeta segments was used in the multiplex PCR. TCRdb holds this immuneACCESS table with in-frame rearrangements only. Some clones are missing; in checked studies, unresolved V genes explain under half, and the rest has no known cause. Here the sample has about 140,000 clones; over 75% occur a single time. The top ten hold approximately 2% of the sample. The sequenced sample was PBMCs. Receptor source: a man in his forties or fifties in good health and CMV-seronegative.

This chain connects TRBV28 to TRBJ1-5; TRBD1 is a possible D gene (5 bases). In germline, CDR1 is MDHEN, CDR2 SYDVKM. Trimming shortened V by 2 bases and J by 0 bases, and 14 bases separated the two germline ends. This CDR3 has 17 residues. Here the CDR3 reads CASSLRGLGISNQPQHF. CDR3 in DNA: TGTGCCAGCAGTTTAAGGGGCCTGGGGATTAGCAATCAGCCCCAGCATTTT.

The chain combines TRBV27 with TRBJ2-5; 11 bases line up with TRBD1. The CDR3 sequence is 15 residues long. From germline, CDR1 is MNHEY and CDR2 SMNVEV (reference sequence). The ends lost 3 bases at V and 5 bases at J; junction bases unmatched: 5. The CDR3 protein is CASSFGQGAGETQYF. The CDR3 DNA reads TGTGCCAGCAGTTTCGGACAGGGGGCAGGGGAGACCCAGTACTTC.

The V gene is TRBV5-6, the J gene TRBJ2-5; TRBD2 aligns across 8 bases. The J call may be in error: the DNA end matches TRBJ2-7 better. CDR1 is SGHDT, CDR2 YYEEEE, per germline. This CDR3 is 17 amino acids long. The CDR3 coding sequence is TGTGCCAGCAGCTTGCCCGTGGCTAGCGGGTATCACCACGAGCAGTACTTC. It encodes CASSLPVASGYHHEQYF.

This clone is a singleton in its sample. The chain joins TRBV7-7 to TRBJ2-5; TRBD1 matches at 12 bases. From germline, CDR1 is SSHAT and CDR2 FNYEAQ (reference sequence). J gave up 5 bases and V 4 bases, and 5 bases lay outside the gene matches. This CDR3 spans 15 amino acids. The DNA of the CDR3 is TGTGCCAGCAGCTCGGGACAGGGGGCTCGGGAGACCCAGTACTTC. It codes for CASSSGQGARETQYF.

The genes are TRBV5-1 and TRBJ2-5; 7 bases line up with TRBD1. The end of the DNA fits TRBJ2-7 better, so the J call may be wrong. The CDR3 is 16 amino acids. Germline V gene data show CDR1 as SGHRS and CDR2 as YFSETQ. CDR3 nucleotides: TGCGCCAGCAGCTCCAAGCCTACAGGGGTATACGACGAGCAGTACTTC. Protein product: CASSSKPTGVYDEQYF.

This clone was counted between two and nine times. The chain has TRBV27 and TRBJ1-1; 7 bases fit TRBD1. The germline CDR1 and CDR2 sequences are MNHEY and SMNVEV (reference sequence). J gave up 1 base and V 6 bases, and 5 bases lay outside the gene matches. This CDR3 has 14 residues. The CDR3 DNA follows: TGTGCCAGCAGGTTAGGGGGCGGGAACACTGAAGCTTTCTTT. Residues: CASRLGGGNTEAFF.

The V and J genes are TRBV6-7 and TRBJ2-3; tentative D call: TRBD1 (6 bases). TRBV6-7 has ORF status, its function being uncertain. V was trimmed by 4 bases and J by 3 bases, leaving 20 bases between them. CDR3 length equals 17 residues. The CDR3 DNA sequence: TGTGCCAGCAGTTCGCCCGAAGGGAGAACAGGGACAGATACGCAGTATTTT. Translated, it gives CASSSPEGRTGTDTQYF.

The chain links TRBV19 to TRBJ1-1; no clear D. CDR1 and CDR2 (germline): LNHDA, SQIVND (reference sequence). This CDR3 has 12 residues. The V end lost 5 bases, the J end lost 6 bases, and 10 bases lay between the germline ends. The CDR3 DNA reads TGTGCCAGTAGTTGGCGGGCAGCTGAAGCTTTCTTT. Translated, it gives CASSWRAAEAFF.

This clone was seen a few times. The chain is built from TRBV6-5 and TRBJ2-2; 10 bases are a match to TRBD2. V dropped 6 bases and J dropped 3; count of bases not matched to a gene: 1. CDR3 length equals 14 residues. Germline loops: CDR1 MNHEY, CDR2 SVGAGI. CDR3 in amino acids: CASRGLADTGELFF. Written as DNA, the CDR3 is TGTGCCAGCAGAGGACTAGCGGACACCGGGGAGCTGTTTTTT.

This chain joins TRBV4-3 and TRBJ1-4; D unclear. This CDR3 is 13 amino acids long. V lost 2 bases, J lost 7 bases, and 8 bases lay in between. CDR1 is LGHNA, CDR2 YSLEER, per germline. This chain's CDR3 is CASSQRYGEKLFF. The CDR3 nucleotides read TGCGCCAGCAGCCAAAGATACGGTGAAAAACTGTTTTTT.

The chain uses TRBV7-9 and TRBJ2-5, with TRBD2 identical over 13 bases. Germline CDR1 reads SEHNR; CDR2 reads FQNEAQ (reference sequence). The trim removed 4 bases at V and 2 bases at J, leaving 1 base unmatched. There are 15 residues in the CDR3. The DNA for the CDR3 is TGTGCCAGCAGCTGGGGACTAGCGGGGCAAGAGACCCAGTACTTC. Encoded protein: CASSWGLAGQETQYF.

The chain couples TRBV7-9 to TRBJ2-5; 7 bases map to TRBD2. V lost 5 bases, J lost 1 base, and 19 bases stayed unmatched. Germline V gene lookup returns CDR1 SEHNR and CDR2 FQNEAQ (reference sequence). The CDR3 length is 19 residues. In DNA form, the CDR3 reads TGTGCCAGCAGCCCCCAATTGGCTGGTAAGCGGGACCTCCAAGAGACCCAGTACTTC. This translates into CASSPQLAGKRDLQETQYF. Complete variable domain (other parts from reference TRBV7-9 and TRBJ2-5): DTGVSQNPRHKITKRGQNVTFRCDPISEHNRLYWYRQTLGQGPEFLTYFQNEAQLEKSRLLSDRFSAERPKGSFSTLEIQRTEQGDSAMYLCASSPQLAGKRDLQETQYFGPGTRLLVL.

This clone was seen just once. The chain uses TRBV4-1 and TRBJ2-7, with a possible D match to TRBD1 (5 bases). Deletions cut 4 bases from V and 0 bases from J, with 7 bases between. The germline CDR1 and CDR2 sequences are MGHRA and YSYEKL. This CDR3 is 13 amino acids long. CDR3 sequence reads: CASSPTASYEQYF. CDR3 in DNA: TGCGCCAGCAGCCCGACAGCCTCCTACGAGCAGTACTTC.

The chain is built from TRBV19 and TRBJ2-2; 11 bases line up with TRBD2. CDR3 size: 15 residues. Germline-derived CDR1 and CDR2 are LNHDA and SQIVND (reference sequence). With V trimmed by 10 bases and J by 4 bases, 8 bases remained unmatched. The CDR3 DNA reads as TGTGCCACCTTTAGCGGGGGGGCCGGCACCGGGGAGCTGTTTTTT. This sequence encodes CATFSGGAGTGELFF.

The chain couples TRBV27 to TRBJ1-1; 8 bases fit TRBD1. The CDR3 runs to 15 residues. V gave up 6 bases and J gave up 1 base; unmatched junction bases: 7. Per germline, CDR1 MNHEY and CDR2 SMNVEV (reference sequence). The CDR3 bases are TGTGCCAGCAGGCCCCTGGGACAGGCGAACACTGAAGCTTTCTTT. It translates to CASRPLGQANTEAFF.

J is TRBJ2-3 and V is TRBV6-5, with 10 nucleotides matching TRBD2. Germline assignment: CDR1 MNHEY and CDR2 SVGAGI. With V trimmed by 6 bases and J by 1 base, 4 bases remained unmatched. The CDR3 is 15 amino acids. CDR3 bases: TGTGCCAGCAGGTCCCTAGCGGGGGGCACAGATACGCAGTATTTT. This encodes CASRSLAGGTDTQYF.

V is TRBV7-7 and J is TRBJ2-2, with 7 bases lining up with TRBD1. Looked up from germline, CDR1 is SSHAT and CDR2 is FNYEAQ (reference sequence). The junction had 8 bases not matched to a gene; V was cut back by 3 bases and J by 7 bases. This CDR3 is 15 amino acids long. The CDR3 loop is CASSLDGQVNGELFF. CDR3 nucleotide sequence: TGTGCCAGCAGCTTGGACGGACAGGTCAACGGGGAGCTGTTTTTT.

V and J are TRBV4-1 and TRBJ2-7; D is uncertain. V was trimmed by 1 base and J by 3 bases, leaving 10 bases between them. The germline V gene has CDR1 MGHRA and CDR2 YSYEKL. This CDR3 is 14 amino acids long. The CDR3 DNA follows: TGCGCCAGCAGCCAAGGACAACAATACTACGAGCAGTACTTC. Translated: CASSQGQQYYEQYF.

The chain employs TRBV7-2 and TRBJ2-5, with 8 bases matching TRBD2. CDR3 size: 14 residues. The germline gives CDR1 SGHTA, CDR2 FQGNSA. The ends lost 1 base at V and 5 bases at J; junction bases unmatched: 3. CDR3 in DNA: TGTGCCAGCAGCTTAGTTCCGGGGGGGGAGACCCAGTACTTC. As protein: CASSLVPGGETQYF.

The chain couples TRBV5-1 to TRBJ2-3, with 14 nucleotides matching TRBD2. The germline V gene encodes CDR1 SGHRS and CDR2 YFSETQ. The V segment lost 2 bases and the J segment 5 bases; nucleotides outside the gene matches: 7. This CDR3 spans 17 amino acids. The CDR3 spells CASSFTGTSGSGDTQYF. CDR3 bases: TGCGCCAGCAGCTTTACCGGGACTAGCGGGAGTGGAGATACGCAGTATTTT.

V gene TRBV4-1 combines with J gene TRBJ2-1; D gene uncertain. This CDR3 spans 14 amino acids. Trimming took off 4 bases at V and 3 bases at J, with 10 bases between the two ends. Per the germline V gene, CDR1 is MGHRA and CDR2 is YSYEKL. CDR3 nucleotide sequence: TGCGCCAGCAGCCTCGTGAAGCACTACAATGAGCAGTTCTTC. Amino acid sequence: CASSLVKHYNEQFF.

This clone came up a few times. The chain couples TRBV5-4 to TRBJ2-1; 12 bases match TRBD2. Germline V CDR1 and CDR2: SGHNT, YYREEE (reference sequence). J was trimmed by 6 bases and V by 4 bases; bases with no gene match: 8. The CDR3 consists of 16 residues. CDR3 DNA sequence: TGTGCCAGCAGCCTAGGACTAGCGGGAACCGTCAATGAGCAGTTCTTC. Protein product: CASSLGLAGTVNEQFF.

The chain links TRBV18 to TRBJ1-5; D not resolved. The CDR3 contains 14 residues. Germline CDR1 and CDR2: KGHSH and LQKENI. V dropped 6 bases and J dropped 0 bases, with 9 bases sitting between them. CDR3 sequence reads: CASSLGDSNQPQHF. The DNA for the CDR3 is TGTGCCAGCTCCTTGGGAGATAGCAATCAGCCCCAGCATTTT.

The chain is built from TRBV7-2 and TRBJ2-3; D call uncertain. Germline values: CDR1 SGHTA, CDR2 FQGNSA. This CDR3 has 15 residues. Trimming took off 5 bases at V and 1 base at J, with 13 bases between the two ends. CDR3 bases: TGTGCCAGCAGCCTTGTTTGGCCTCGCACAGATACGCAGTATTTT. Translating it yields CASSLVWPRTDTQYF.

The chain has TRBV7-9 and TRBJ1-1; D ambiguous. The CDR3 has 12 amino acids. The germline V and J ends were trimmed by 5 bases and 8 bases, with 12 bases remaining between them. Germline V gene lookup returns CDR1 SEHNR and CDR2 FQNEAQ (reference sequence). The CDR3 region has the DNA TGTGCCAGCAGCCATCCTTCCGGGGAAGCTTTCTTT. Its protein product is CASSHPSGEAFF.

The V call is TRBV5-1, the J call TRBJ2-3, with 10 bases identical to TRBD2. The germline V gene has CDR1 SGHRS and CDR2 YFSETQ. J was trimmed by 3 bases and V by 4 bases; bases with no gene match: 8. CDR3 length equals 16 residues. The CDR3: CASSPASGSRTDTQYF. The CDR3 DNA follows: TGCGCCAGCAGCCCCGCTAGCGGGAGCCGTACAGATACGCAGTATTTT. The whole variable domain, remainder taken from reference TRBV5-1 and TRBJ2-3, is KAGVTQTPRYLIKTRGQQVTLSCSPISGHRSVSWYQQTPGQGLQFLFEYFSETQRNKGNFPGRFSGRQFSNSRSEMNVSTLELGDSALYLCASSPASGSRTDTQYFGPGTRLTVL.

This rearrangement joins TRBV6-1 to TRBJ2-7; perhaps TRBD2 as D (6 bases). Per the germline V gene, CDR1 is MNHNS and CDR2 is SASEGT. V was trimmed by 0 bases and J by 5 bases, leaving 23 bases between them. The CDR3 totals 18 residues. Here the CDR3 reads CASSEAVPGRAPGDEQYF. CDR3 nucleotide sequence: TGTGCCAGCAGTGAAGCTGTACCGGGACGGGCCCCGGGGGACGAGCAGTACTTC.

This chain links TRBV5-4 with TRBJ2-1; 7 positions match TRBD2. This CDR3 has 15 residues. The germline gives CDR1 SGHNT, CDR2 YYREEE (reference sequence). J was trimmed by 8 bases and V by 4 bases; bases with no gene match: 12. CDR3 in DNA: TGTGCCAGCAGCCAACCAACCCGAGGGAGGGATGAGCAGTTCTTC. Translation gives CASSQPTRGRDEQFF.

This clone showed up just a few times. The rearrangement joins TRBV5-1 to TRBJ2-7, with 7 bases lining up with TRBD1. The germline V gene encodes CDR1 SGHRS and CDR2 YFSETQ. Trimming at V came to 4 bases and at J to 2 bases, leaving 6 bases not matched to a gene. This CDR3 spans 14 amino acids. The CDR3 DNA is TGCGCCAGCAGCACCGGGACAGTAGCCTACGAGCAGTACTTC. As protein: CASSTGTVAYEQYF. The full variable domain, with the rest looked up from reference TRBV5-1 and TRBJ2-7, is KAGVTQTPRYLIKTRGQQVTLSCSPISGHRSVSWYQQTPGQGLQFLFEYFSETQRNKGNFPGRFSGRQFSNSRSEMNVSTLELGDSALYLCASSTGTVAYEQYFGPGTRLTVT.